This is a list of T cell receptor beta chains from one sample in a study of patients and donors after allogeneic stem cell transplantation. TCRdb processed the RT-PCR reads anew with MiXCR; each CDR3 protein has one entry. Altogether some 960,000 distinct CDR3 sequences are present, under 20% being singletons, with the ten largest covering 5% to 6.5%. Input material: blood, either unsorted or a sorted T cell fraction (not recorded which). These receptors were taken from a human donor who was either an allogeneic HSCT recipient or a stem cell or donor lymphocyte infusion donor (not recorded which). It is not recorded whose cells these are; they may come from a transplant donor. The CDR3 runs from the conserved cysteine through the conserved F or W. The D gene is left open where the match is weak. A clone size is listed for some rows: how often the clone was seen (once, few, many), or a class if it is expanded.

CDR3aa: CASSYSSLPNTGELFF
CDR3nt: TGTGCCAGCAGTTACTCGTCACTACCGAACACCGGGGAGCTGTTTTTT
v_gene: TRBV6-5
len: 16
abundance: -
j_gene: TRBJ2-2
d_gene: -

CDR3aa: CASSSRQNYTF
CDR3nt: TGTGCCAGCAGTTCAAGACAGAACTACACCTTC
v_gene: TRBV12-3/TRBV12-4
len: 11
abundance: -
j_gene: TRBJ1-2
d_gene: -

CDR3aa: CASSFRGIAGYTF
CDR3nt: TGTGCCAGCAGTTTCAGGGGGATAGCTGGCTACACCTTC
v_gene: TRBV28
len: 13
abundance: -
j_gene: TRBJ1-2
d_gene: TRBD1

CDR3aa: CSPTPGEWTEAFF
CDR3nt: TGCAGTCCCACCCCCGGGGAATGGACTGAAGCTTTCTTT
v_gene: TRBV20-1
len: 13
abundance: -
j_gene: TRBJ1-1
d_gene: -

CDR3aa: CASSLVQYTGELFF
CDR3nt: TGTGCCAGCAGCCTGGTGCAGTACACCGGGGAGCTGTTTTTT
v_gene: TRBV12-3/TRBV12-4
len: 14
abundance: few
j_gene: TRBJ2-2
d_gene: -

CDR3aa: CSSRGDTEAFF
CDR3nt: TGCAGCTCCCGGGGTGACACTGAAGCTTTCTTT
v_gene: TRBV29-1
len: 11
abundance: -
j_gene: TRBJ1-1
d_gene: -

CDR3aa: CASSTAARTEAFF
CDR3nt: TGTGCCAGCAGCACTGCCGCCCGCACTGAAGCTTTCTTT
v_gene: TRBV12-3/TRBV12-4
len: 13
abundance: -
j_gene: TRBJ1-1
d_gene: -

CDR3aa: CASSGDGKYEQYF
CDR3nt: TGCGCCAGCAGCGGAGACGGAAAATACGAGCAGTACTTC
v_gene: TRBV5-1
len: 13
abundance: few
j_gene: TRBJ2-7
d_gene: -

CDR3aa: CASSRPGANEKLFF
CDR3nt: TGTGCCAGCAGCCGGCCGGGAGCTAATGAAAAACTGTTTTTT
v_gene: TRBV27
len: 14
abundance: many
j_gene: TRBJ1-4
d_gene: -

CDR3aa: CASSSRDPPSYNEQFF
CDR3nt: TGTGCCAGCAGCTCCCGGGATCCCCCGTCCTACAATGAGCAGTTCTTC
v_gene: TRBV7-2
len: 16
abundance: -
j_gene: TRBJ2-1
d_gene: -

CDR3aa: CASSLSGGPYEQYF
CDR3nt: TGTGCCAGCAGCCTCAGTGGCGGTCCCTACGAGCAGTACTTC
v_gene: TRBV5-1
len: 14
abundance: many
j_gene: TRBJ2-7
d_gene: -

CDR3aa: CSARSDRNSPLHF
CDR3nt: TGCAGTGCTAGATCGGACAGAAATTCACCCCTCCACTTT
v_gene: TRBV20-1
len: 13
abundance: few
j_gene: TRBJ1-6
d_gene: -

CDR3aa: CATSDSYESSSYNEQFF
CDR3nt: TGTGCCACCAGTGATTCCTACGAGTCGAGCTCCTACAATGAGCAGTTCTTC
v_gene: TRBV24-1
len: 17
abundance: -
j_gene: TRBJ2-1
d_gene: -

CDR3aa: CASGAETGVSPLHF
CDR3nt: TGCGCCAGCGGAGCGGAGACAGGAGTCTCACCCCTCCACTTT
v_gene: TRBV5-1
len: 14
abundance: many
j_gene: TRBJ1-6
d_gene: -

CDR3aa: CASTPVRGWGNTGELFF
CDR3nt: TGTGCCAGTACCCCGGTTAGGGGTTGGGGGAACACCGGGGAGCTGTTTTTT
v_gene: TRBV19
len: 17
abundance: -
j_gene: TRBJ2-2
d_gene: -

CDR3aa: CASSLGQGATGELFF
CDR3nt: TGCGCCAGCAGCTTGGGACAGGGGGCCACCGGGGAGCTGTTTTTT
v_gene: TRBV5-1
len: 15
abundance: -
j_gene: TRBJ2-2
d_gene: TRBD1

CDR3aa: CSASSGVGNQPQHF
CDR3nt: TGCAGTGCTAGCTCCGGGGTCGGCAATCAGCCCCAGCATTTT
v_gene: TRBV20-1
len: 14
abundance: many
j_gene: TRBJ1-5
d_gene: -

CDR3aa: CASRPTSGGPHYNEQFF
CDR3nt: TGTGCCAGCAGACCGACTAGCGGGGGGCCCCATTACAATGAGCAGTTCTTC
v_gene: TRBV27
len: 17
abundance: -
j_gene: TRBJ2-1
d_gene: TRBD2

CDR3aa: CASSLRGSWGFQETQYF
CDR3nt: TGTGCCAGCAGCTTAAGGGGCTCATGGGGGTTCCAAGAGACCCAGTACTTC
v_gene: TRBV7-8
len: 17
abundance: few
j_gene: TRBJ2-5
d_gene: -

CDR3aa: CASSLDGRGAGNEQFF
CDR3nt: TGTGCCAGCAGCTTAGATGGCAGGGGGGCAGGGAATGAGCAGTTCTTC
v_gene: TRBV7-2
len: 16
abundance: few
j_gene: TRBJ2-1
d_gene: -

CDR3aa: CASSLDRGATFF
CDR3nt: TGTGCCAGCAGTTTAGACAGGGGAGCCACTTTCTTT
v_gene: TRBV12-3/TRBV12-4
len: 12
abundance: few
j_gene: TRBJ1-1
d_gene: TRBD1

CDR3aa: CATSKDRGYEQYF
CDR3nt: TGTGCCACCAGCAAGGACAGGGGCTACGAGCAGTACTTC
v_gene: TRBV15
len: 13
abundance: once
j_gene: TRBJ2-7
d_gene: TRBD1

CDR3aa: CSGGEGHGYTF
CDR3nt: TGCAGCGGGGGCGAGGGGCATGGCTACACCTTC
v_gene: TRBV29-1
len: 11
abundance: -
j_gene: TRBJ1-2
d_gene: -

CDR3aa: CASSPRTSGRITDTQYF
CDR3nt: TGTGCCAGCAGCCCTCGGACTAGCGGGAGGATTACAGATACGCAGTATTTT
v_gene: TRBV7-8
len: 17
abundance: -
j_gene: TRBJ2-3
d_gene: TRBD2

CDR3aa: CASSSLGGAVSNEQFF
CDR3nt: TGTGCCAGCAGTTCTCTTGGAGGGGCCGTTTCCAATGAGCAGTTCTTC
v_gene: TRBV6-2/TRBV6-3
len: 16
abundance: few
j_gene: TRBJ2-1
d_gene: -

CDR3aa: CASSLPTSGMAFF
CDR3nt: TGTGCCAGCAGTTTACCAACTAGCGGGATGGCGTTCTTC
v_gene: TRBV12-3/TRBV12-4
len: 13
abundance: many
j_gene: TRBJ2-1
d_gene: TRBD2

CDR3aa: CAISRERSGELFF
CDR3nt: TGTGCCATCAGCAGAGAAAGGTCTGGGGAGCTGTTTTTT
v_gene: TRBV10-3
len: 13
abundance: many
j_gene: TRBJ2-2
d_gene: -

CDR3aa: CSARAGSGASTDTQYF
CDR3nt: TGCAGTGCTAGAGCCGGAAGCGGGGCTAGCACAGATACGCAGTATTTT
v_gene: TRBV20-1
len: 16
abundance: -
j_gene: TRBJ2-3
d_gene: TRBD2

CDR3aa: CASSYRGPATDTQYF
CDR3nt: TGTGCCAGCAGTTACCGAGGCCCCGCCACAGATACGCAGTATTTT
v_gene: TRBV6-5
len: 15
abundance: few
j_gene: TRBJ2-3
d_gene: -

CDR3aa: CASSYWGTVKTTNEKLFF
CDR3nt: TGCGCCAGCAGCTATTGGGGTACCGTCAAGACAACTAATGAAAAACTGTTTTTT
v_gene: TRBV4-1
len: 18
abundance: -
j_gene: TRBJ1-4
d_gene: -

CDR3aa: CAISEPAWYNEQFF
CDR3nt: TGTGCCATCAGTGAGCCCGCGTGGTACAATGAGCAGTTCTTC
v_gene: TRBV10-3
len: 14
abundance: -
j_gene: TRBJ2-1
d_gene: -

CDR3aa: CASSPGNRGPTEAFF
CDR3nt: TGTGCCAGCTCACCAGGAAACAGGGGACCCACTGAAGCTTTCTTT
v_gene: TRBV18
len: 15
abundance: -
j_gene: TRBJ1-1
d_gene: TRBD1

CDR3aa: CASSLYRDRVSEKLFF
CDR3nt: TGTGCCAGCAGTTTATACCGGGACAGGGTCAGCGAAAAACTGTTTTTT
v_gene: TRBV12-3/TRBV12-4
len: 16
abundance: -
j_gene: TRBJ1-4
d_gene: TRBD1

CDR3aa: CAWQTQELNYGYTF
CDR3nt: TGTGCCTGGCAAACACAGGAGCTTAACTATGGCTACACCTTC
v_gene: TRBV30
len: 14
abundance: -
j_gene: TRBJ1-2
d_gene: -

CDR3aa: CASSQGAGDTEAFF
CDR3nt: TGCGCCAGCAGCCAGGGGGCAGGGGACACTGAAGCTTTCTTT
v_gene: TRBV4-1
len: 14
abundance: few
j_gene: TRBJ1-1
d_gene: -